This T cell receptor (beta chain) derives from a study of CD8+ T cells in alopecia areata. The overall study: The drug, tofacitinib, lasted 6 to 18 months, followed by 6 months off drug.

Worth noting for this clone: Its antigen is currently unknown.

The sample's treatment: oral pan-JAK inhibitor, 5-10 mg twice daily. As part of sample collection, lesional scalp punch biopsies and peripheral blood were taken from alopecia areata patients. Overall study results and limits: Tofacitinib produced a significant decrease in scalp clonality and in expanded CD8+ clones among the top 100. Only one nonresponder was present, which leaves the link between baseline CD8+ expansion and response uncertain.

As the sequencing template, cDNA was produced by extracting RNA and reverse transcribing it. The method was immunoSEQ multiplex PCR; TCRdb's version includes in-frame clones alone and lacks a portion of them. The sample includes 90,000 to 120,000 clones, roughly 89% of them seen just once. Germline V lookup: CDR1 SNHLY, CDR2 FYNNEI. The CDR3 consists of 15 residues. The trim removed 8 bases at V and 5 bases at J, leaving 12 bases unmatched. V gene TRBV2 combines with J gene TRBJ1-1; 9 positions match TRBD1. The clonotype originates from a human donor with alopecia areata. The sample was CD8+ T cells sorted from blood, taken at week 24, from a patient treated with tofacitinib. CDR3 sequence: CASLKAGQGRTEAFF. Written as DNA, the CDR3 is TGTGCCAGCCTTAAAGCGGGACAGGGAAGGACTGAAGCTTTCTTT.